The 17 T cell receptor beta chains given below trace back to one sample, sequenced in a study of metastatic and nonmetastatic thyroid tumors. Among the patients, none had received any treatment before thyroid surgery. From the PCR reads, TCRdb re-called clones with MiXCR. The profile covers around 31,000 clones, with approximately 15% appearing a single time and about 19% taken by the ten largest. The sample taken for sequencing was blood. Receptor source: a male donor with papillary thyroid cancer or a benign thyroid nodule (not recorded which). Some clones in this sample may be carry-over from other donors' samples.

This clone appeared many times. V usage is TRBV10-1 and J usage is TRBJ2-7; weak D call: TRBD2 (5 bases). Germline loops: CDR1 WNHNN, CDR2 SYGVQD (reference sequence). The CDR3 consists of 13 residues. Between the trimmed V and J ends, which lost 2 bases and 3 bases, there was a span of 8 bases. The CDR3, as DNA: TGCGCCAGCAGTGAGAGTCGGGACTACGAGCAGTACTTC. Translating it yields CASSESRDYEQYF.

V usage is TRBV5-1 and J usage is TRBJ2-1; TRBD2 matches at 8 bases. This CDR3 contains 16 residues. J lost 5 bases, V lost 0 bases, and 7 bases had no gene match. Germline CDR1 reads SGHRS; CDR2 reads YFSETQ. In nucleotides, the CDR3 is TGCGCCAGCAGCTTGGCCGTCGGGAGGGGGAACAATGAGCAGTTCTTC. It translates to CASSLAVGRGNNEQFF.

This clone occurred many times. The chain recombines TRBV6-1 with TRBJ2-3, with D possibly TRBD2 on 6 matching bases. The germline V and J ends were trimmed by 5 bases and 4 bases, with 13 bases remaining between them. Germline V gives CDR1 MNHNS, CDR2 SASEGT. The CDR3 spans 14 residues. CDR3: CASSFGSGPDTQYF. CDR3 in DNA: TGTGCCAGCAGTTTCGGGAGCGGACCAGATACGCAGTATTTT.

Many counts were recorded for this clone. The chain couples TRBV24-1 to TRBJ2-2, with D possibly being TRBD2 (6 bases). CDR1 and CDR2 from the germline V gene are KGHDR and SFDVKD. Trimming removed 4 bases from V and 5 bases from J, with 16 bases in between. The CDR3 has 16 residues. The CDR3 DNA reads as TGTGCCACCAGTGACCAAAAGACGGGGAGGACCGGGGAGCTGTTTTTT. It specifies CATSDQKTGRTGELFF.

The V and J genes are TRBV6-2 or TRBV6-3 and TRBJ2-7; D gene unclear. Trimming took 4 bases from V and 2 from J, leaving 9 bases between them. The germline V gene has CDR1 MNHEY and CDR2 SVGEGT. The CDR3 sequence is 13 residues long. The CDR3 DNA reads TGTGCCAGCAGTTTTGGGGTCACCTACGAGCAGTACTTC. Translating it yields CASSFGVTYEQYF.

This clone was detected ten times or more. The CDR3 spells CASSISWEAFF. CDR3 DNA sequence: TGTGCCAGTAGTATATCTTGGGAGGCTTTCTTT. The J gene is TRBJ1-1, the V gene TRBV19; D remains unclear. V lost 2 bases to trimming and J lost 11 bases, with 9 bases between them. Germline assignment: CDR1 LNHDA and CDR2 SQIVND (reference sequence). CDR3 size: 11 residues.

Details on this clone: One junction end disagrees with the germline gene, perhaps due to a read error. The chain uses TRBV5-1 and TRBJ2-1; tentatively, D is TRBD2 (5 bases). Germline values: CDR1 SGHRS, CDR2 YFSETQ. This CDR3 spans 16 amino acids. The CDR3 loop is CSSSWGVLGVWDEQFF. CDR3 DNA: TGCTCCAGCAGCTGGGGTGTGTTGGGAGTCTGGGATGAGCAGTTCTTC.

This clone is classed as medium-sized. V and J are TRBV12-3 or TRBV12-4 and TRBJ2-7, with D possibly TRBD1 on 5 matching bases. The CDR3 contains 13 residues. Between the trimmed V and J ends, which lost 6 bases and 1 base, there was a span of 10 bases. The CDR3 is CASSPRASYEQYF. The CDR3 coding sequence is TGTGCCAGCAGCCCCAGGGCTTCCTACGAGCAGTACTTC.

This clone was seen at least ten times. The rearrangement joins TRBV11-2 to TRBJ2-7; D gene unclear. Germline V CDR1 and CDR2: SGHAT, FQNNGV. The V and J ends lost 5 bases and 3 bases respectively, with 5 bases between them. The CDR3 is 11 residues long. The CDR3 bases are TGTGCCAGCAGCACCGGCTACGAGCAGTACTTC. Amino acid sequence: CASSTGYEQYF.

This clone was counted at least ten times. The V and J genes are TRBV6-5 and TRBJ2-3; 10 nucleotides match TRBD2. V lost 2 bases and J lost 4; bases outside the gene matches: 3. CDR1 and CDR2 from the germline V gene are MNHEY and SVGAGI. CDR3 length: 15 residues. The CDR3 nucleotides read TGTGCCAGCAGTTACCAGCGGGAGGGGCCAGATACGCAGTATTTT. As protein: CASSYQREGPDTQYF.

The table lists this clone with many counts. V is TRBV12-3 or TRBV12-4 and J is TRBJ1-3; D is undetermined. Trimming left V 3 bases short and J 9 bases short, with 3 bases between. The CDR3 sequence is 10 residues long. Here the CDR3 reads CASSFVTIYF. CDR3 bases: TGTGCCAGCAGTTTCGTCACCATATATTTT.

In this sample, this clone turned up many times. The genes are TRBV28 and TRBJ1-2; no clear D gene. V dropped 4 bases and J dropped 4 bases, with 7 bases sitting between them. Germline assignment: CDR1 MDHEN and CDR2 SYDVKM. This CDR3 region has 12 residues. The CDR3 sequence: CASSYRFYGYTF. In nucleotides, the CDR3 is TGTGCCAGCAGTTACAGATTCTATGGCTACACCTTC.

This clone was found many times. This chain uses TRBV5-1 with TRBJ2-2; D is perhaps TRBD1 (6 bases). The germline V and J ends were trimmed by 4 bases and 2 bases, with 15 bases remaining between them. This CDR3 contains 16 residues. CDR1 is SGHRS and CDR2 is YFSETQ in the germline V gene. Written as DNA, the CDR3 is TGCGCCAGCAGCCTTACCAGGACAGTCAACACCGGGGAGCTGTTTTTT. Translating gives CASSLTRTVNTGELFF.

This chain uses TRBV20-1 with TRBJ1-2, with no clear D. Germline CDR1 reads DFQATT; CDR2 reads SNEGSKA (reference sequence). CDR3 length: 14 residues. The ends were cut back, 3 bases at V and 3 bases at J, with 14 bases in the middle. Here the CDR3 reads CSASGGRFDYGYTF. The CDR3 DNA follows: TGCAGTGCTAGTGGAGGGAGGTTCGACTATGGCTACACCTTC.

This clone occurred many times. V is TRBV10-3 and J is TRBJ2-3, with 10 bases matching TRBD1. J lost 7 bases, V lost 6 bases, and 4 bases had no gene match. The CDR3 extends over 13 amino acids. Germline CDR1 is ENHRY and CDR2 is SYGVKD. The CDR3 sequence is CAIRGTGDNTQYF. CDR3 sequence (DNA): TGTGCCATCAGGGGGACAGGGGATAATACGCAGTATTTT.

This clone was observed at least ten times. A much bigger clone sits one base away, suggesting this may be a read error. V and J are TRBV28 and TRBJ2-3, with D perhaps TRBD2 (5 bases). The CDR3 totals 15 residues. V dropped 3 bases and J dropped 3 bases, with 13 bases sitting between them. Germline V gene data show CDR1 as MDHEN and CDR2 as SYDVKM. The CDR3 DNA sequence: TGTGCCAGCAGTTTTGGGGATGGGGAGACAGATACGCAGTATTTT. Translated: CASSFGDGETDTQYF.

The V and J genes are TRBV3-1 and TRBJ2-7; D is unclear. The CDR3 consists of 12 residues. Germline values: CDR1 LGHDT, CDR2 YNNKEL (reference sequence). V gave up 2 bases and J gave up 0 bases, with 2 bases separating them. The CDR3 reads CASSQFSYEQYF. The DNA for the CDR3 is TGTGCCAGCAGCCAATTCTCCTACGAGCAGTACTTC.